Listed below are T cell receptor beta chains from one sample, sequenced in a study of identical twins. In TCRdb, the 5' RACE reads were re-called with MiXCR into one record per CDR3 protein. The data contain fewer than 500,000 distinct CDR3 sequences, 24% of them singletons. The sample was also linked to a second study, of T cells expressing NK-cell markers.

The sample comprised CD4+ T cells sorted from blood. These receptors were taken from a woman under 30 in good health. CDR3s include the opening cysteine and the closing phenylalanine or tryptophan. A D gene is named only where the DNA matches it firmly. Clone sizes are given selectively: once, few, many, or a class where the clone is expanded.

D: NA; size: NA; V: TRBV12-3/TRBV12-4; J: TRBJ1-1; DNA: TGTGCCAGCACCAACGGACCCGCTCGGGCTTTCTTT; CDR3: CASTNGPARAFF
D: TRBD1; size: few; V: TRBV7-7; J: TRBJ2-2; DNA: TGTGCCAGCAGCCACAGGGGCGCCGGGGAGCTGTTTTTT; CDR3: CASSHRGAGELFF
D: TRBD1; size: NA; V: TRBV5-1; J: TRBJ2-5; DNA: TGCGCCAGCACCTCGACAGGGGCCGGAGAGACCCAGTACTTC; CDR3: CASTSTGAGETQYF
D: NA; size: few; V: TRBV20-1; J: TRBJ2-1; DNA: TGCAGTGCAGAGGGACCGGGGACGTCGGAGCAGTTCTTC; CDR3: CSAEGPGTSEQFF
D: NA; size: few; V: TRBV2; J: TRBJ1-4; DNA: TGTGCCAGCAGCCCCGACGGGACTCGGGAAAAACTGTTTTTT; CDR3: CASSPDGTREKLFF
D: TRBD2; size: few; V: TRBV29-1; J: TRBJ2-2; DNA: TGCAGCGTTGGGCGGGAGTGGTCCGGGGAGCTGTTTTTT; CDR3: CSVGREWSGELFF
D: NA; size: few; V: TRBV4-3; J: TRBJ2-7; DNA: TGCGCCAGCAGCCAAGAGCCGCGTCAGGTTATCTACGAGCAGTACTTC; CDR3: CASSQEPRQVIYEQYF
D: TRBD1; size: few; V: TRBV7-9; J: TRBJ1-4; DNA: TGTGCCAGCAGCTTAGGAGACAGGGTTGATGAAAAACTGTTTTTT; CDR3: CASSLGDRVDEKLFF
D: NA; size: NA; V: TRBV29-1; J: TRBJ2-5; DNA: TGCAGTCTTGGACGGTCCGGTGAGACCCAGTACTTC; CDR3: CSLGRSGETQYF
D: TRBD2; size: few; V: TRBV20-1; J: TRBJ2-1; DNA: TGCAGTGCTAGAGATACTAGCGGGGTGGGGTATGAGCAGTTCTTC; CDR3: CSARDTSGVGYEQFF
D: NA; size: NA; V: TRBV7-9; J: TRBJ1-1; DNA: TGTGCCAGCAGCTTAGAAGATAGGGGAGCTTTCTTT; CDR3: CASSLEDRGAFF
D: NA; size: NA; V: TRBV5-1; J: TRBJ2-1; DNA: TGCGCCAGCAGCCCGGACGGGAGCTCCTACAATGAGCAGTTCTTC; CDR3: CASSPDGSSYNEQFF
D: NA; size: NA; V: TRBV12-3/TRBV12-4; J: TRBJ2-6; DNA: TGTGCCAGCAAAGAGAGCTCTGGGGCCAACGTCCTGACTTTC; CDR3: CASKESSGANVLTF
D: NA; size: few; V: TRBV12-3/TRBV12-4; J: TRBJ2-1; DNA: TGTGCCAGCAGTGGGGGACTTCTCAATGAGCAGTTCTTC; CDR3: CASSGGLLNEQFF
D: NA; size: NA; V: TRBV5-1; J: TRBJ2-1; DNA: TGCGCCAGCAGCTTGGCGGTACCTAGCTGGGGGAATGAGCAGTTCTTC; CDR3: CASSLAVPSWGNEQFF
D: NA; size: NA; V: TRBV5-1; J: TRBJ2-7; DNA: TGCGCCAGCAGCTTGGACCCGCGATCCTACGAGCAGTACTTC; CDR3: CASSLDPRSYEQYF
D: NA; size: few; V: TRBV3-1; J: TRBJ2-3; DNA: TGTGCCAGCAGCCAACACCTAGCCGATACGCAGTATTTT; CDR3: CASSQHLADTQYF
D: TRBD2; size: NA; V: TRBV6-1; J: TRBJ2-7; DNA: TGTGCCAGCAGCCGCGGGGGGGTCCCGACAGGAGAGGGACCGTACTTC; CDR3: CASSRGGVPTGEGPYF
D: NA; size: many; V: TRBV27; J: TRBJ2-1; DNA: TGTGCCAGCAGTTCGGGACGCACCTCCTACAATGAGCAGTTCTTC; CDR3: CASSSGRTSYNEQFF
D: NA; size: few; V: TRBV7-9; J: TRBJ2-1; DNA: TGTGCCAGCAGCTTAGGACTAGTGGACGGTGAGCAGTTCTTC; CDR3: CASSLGLVDGEQFF
D: NA; size: NA; V: TRBV6-4; J: TRBJ2-7; DNA: TGTGCCAGCAGTGACTGGAGCCTGAGCTCCTACGAGCAGTACTTC; CDR3: CASSDWSLSSYEQYF
D: NA; size: NA; V: TRBV6-1; J: TRBJ2-7; DNA: TGTGCCAGCAAGAGGGCCTCTTTTTCCTACGAGCAGTACTTC; CDR3: CASKRASFSYEQYF
D: NA; size: few; V: TRBV7-2; J: TRBJ1-5; DNA: TGTGCCAGCCAGGGAAGCAATCAGCCCCAGCATTTT; CDR3: CASQGSNQPQHF
D: TRBD1; size: few; V: TRBV20-1; J: TRBJ1-5; DNA: TGCAGCGGACAGGGTTATGACAATCAGCCCCAGCATTTT; CDR3: CSGQGYDNQPQHF
D: TRBD1; size: few; V: TRBV5-4; J: TRBJ1-2; DNA: TGTGCCAGCAGCCTAACGACAGGGACTAACTATGGCTACACCTTC; CDR3: CASSLTTGTNYGYTF
D: TRBD2; size: NA; V: TRBV12-3/TRBV12-4; J: TRBJ2-1; DNA: TGTGCCAGCAGCCGTAGCGGGGGCCACTCCTACAATGAGCAGTTCTTC; CDR3: CASSRSGGHSYNEQFF
D: NA; size: NA; V: TRBV6-5; J: TRBJ2-2; DNA: TGTGCCAGCAGTTACGGGGGTGGGGGGACCGGGGAGCTGTTTTTT; CDR3: CASSYGGGGTGELFF
D: NA; size: NA; V: TRBV4-3; J: TRBJ2-3; DNA: TGCGCCAGCAGCCAACGTGCTCAAGATACGCAGTATTTT; CDR3: CASSQRAQDTQYF
D: TRBD2; size: few; V: TRBV5-1; J: TRBJ2-7; DNA: TGTGCCAGCAGCTTAGTCGCGGGAGCGTACGAGCAGTACTTC; CDR3: CASSLVAGAYEQYF
D: TRBD2; size: NA; V: TRBV5-5; J: TRBJ2-1; DNA: TGTGCCAGCAGCCACCAGGGACTAAACAATGAGCAGTTCTTC; CDR3: CASSHQGLNNEQFF
D: NA; size: NA; V: TRBV5-1; J: TRBJ2-1; DNA: TGCGCCAGCAGCTTTGGGCAGCTAGTTAATGAGCAGTTCTTC; CDR3: CASSFGQLVNEQFF
D: NA; size: NA; V: TRBV7-2; J: TRBJ2-1; DNA: TGTGCCAGCAGCCGGACTATTAGGAATGAGCAGTTCTTC; CDR3: CASSRTIRNEQFF
D: NA; size: NA; V: TRBV9; J: TRBJ2-7; DNA: TGTGCCAGCAGCGTAGAGCTAGCTCGTGAGCAGTACTTC; CDR3: CASSVELAREQYF
D: NA; size: few; V: TRBV7-2; J: TRBJ2-7; DNA: TGTGCCAGCAGCTTAAAGGGGGGACTGGGCCACGAGCAGTACTTC; CDR3: CASSLKGGLGHEQYF